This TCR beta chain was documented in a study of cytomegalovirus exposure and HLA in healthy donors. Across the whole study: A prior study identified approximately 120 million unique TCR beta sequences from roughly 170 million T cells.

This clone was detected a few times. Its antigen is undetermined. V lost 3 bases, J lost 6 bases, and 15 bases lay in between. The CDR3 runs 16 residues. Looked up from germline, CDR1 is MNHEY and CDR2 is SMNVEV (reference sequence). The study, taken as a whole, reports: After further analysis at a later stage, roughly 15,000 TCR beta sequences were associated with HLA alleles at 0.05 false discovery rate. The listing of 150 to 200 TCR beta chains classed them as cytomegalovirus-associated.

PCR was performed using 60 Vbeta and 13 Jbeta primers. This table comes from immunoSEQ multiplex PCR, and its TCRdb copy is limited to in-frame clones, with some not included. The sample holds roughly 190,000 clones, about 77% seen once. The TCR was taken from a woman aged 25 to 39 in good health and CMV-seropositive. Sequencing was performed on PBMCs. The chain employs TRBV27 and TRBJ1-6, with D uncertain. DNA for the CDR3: TGTGCCAGCAGTTTGAGTCGAGGGAGTGGTAATTCACCCCTCCACTTT. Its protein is CASSLSRGSGNSPLHF.